Listed below are T cell receptor beta chains from one sample, sequenced in a study of T cells in Graves' hyperthyroidism and ophthalmopathy. MiXCR was run by TCRdb on the multiplex PCR reads, yielding one entry per CDR3 protein. Among under 450,000 distinct CDR3 sequences listed, about 15% were seen once. The specimen sequenced was blood. The receptors stem from a woman in her late teens or twenties with Graves' hyperthyroidism. The CDR3 runs from the conserved cysteine through the conserved F or W. The D gene is left open where the match is weak. Rows give clone size only sometimes, using once, few, many, or a class for an expanded clone.

D gene: -; J gene: TRBJ1-3; V gene: TRBV20-1; clone size: -; CDR3 DNA: TGCAGTGGATCGCCAGGGGCTGGAAACACCATATATTTT; CDR3 protein: CSGSPGAGNTIYF
D gene: -; J gene: TRBJ2-7; V gene: TRBV7-2; clone size: -; CDR3 DNA: TGTGCCAGCAGCTTCGGGACTCCGTTCTACGAGCAGTACTTC; CDR3 protein: CASSFGTPFYEQYF
D gene: -; J gene: TRBJ1-5; V gene: TRBV30; clone size: many; CDR3 DNA: TGTGCCTGGAGAATTGGCGGGTCCAATCAGCCCCAGCATTTT; CDR3 protein: CAWRIGGSNQPQHF
D gene: -; J gene: TRBJ2-3; V gene: TRBV28; clone size: many; CDR3 DNA: TGTGCCAGCAGTTCTGAAGATACGCAGTATTTT; CDR3 protein: CASSSEDTQYF
D gene: -; J gene: TRBJ1-2; V gene: TRBV30; clone size: many; CDR3 DNA: TGTGCCTGGAGTGTACGTGGGCCCTTTGGCTACACCTTC; CDR3 protein: CAWSVRGPFGYTF
D gene: TRBD2; J gene: TRBJ2-3; V gene: TRBV7-6; clone size: -; CDR3 DNA: TGTGCCAGCAGCCCCGGACTAGCGGGGGCCCCGTGGACGCAGTATTTT; CDR3 protein: CASSPGLAGAPWTQYF
D gene: TRBD2; J gene: TRBJ2-7; V gene: TRBV2; clone size: many; CDR3 DNA: TGTGCCAGCAGGACGACTAGCGGGAGAGGGGGGGCCTACGAGCAGTACTTC; CDR3 protein: CASRTTSGRGGAYEQYF
D gene: -; J gene: TRBJ1-6; V gene: TRBV4-1; clone size: many; CDR3 DNA: TGCGCCAGCAGCCAAGTAGGAGACATCAGCTCCTATAATTCACCCCTCCACTTT; CDR3 protein: CASSQVGDISSYNSPLHF
D gene: -; J gene: TRBJ1-4; V gene: TRBV18; clone size: -; CDR3 DNA: TGTGCCAGCTCACCACCGTGGAGGGAGAGCAACGAAAAACTGTTTTTT; CDR3 protein: CASSPPWRESNEKLFF
D gene: TRBD2; J gene: TRBJ2-1; V gene: TRBV18; clone size: -; CDR3 DNA: TGTGCCAGCTCACCGAGGACTAGCGGGAGCTCCTACAATGAGCAGTTCTTC; CDR3 protein: CASSPRTSGSSYNEQFF
D gene: TRBD1; J gene: TRBJ1-6; V gene: TRBV3-1; clone size: many; CDR3 DNA: TGTGCCAGCAGCCAAAGGGTGGGACAGGGTTTCTCACCCCTCCACTTT; CDR3 protein: CASSQRVGQGFSPLHF